The 27 T cell receptor beta chains below were found in one sample sequenced in a study of OX40 agonist ivuxolimab in advanced cancers. TCRdb's copy holds only in-frame clones and misses some; the assay was immunoSEQ multiplex PCR. The data contain 50,000 to 75,000 clones, roughly 86% of them singletons. The source material was CD4+ or CD8+ T cells sorted from blood, sampled in a trial of the OX40 agonist ivuxolimab. These receptors originate from an adult with an advanced solid tumor such as melanoma, head and neck, liver or kidney cancer.

The chain couples TRBV11-2 to TRBJ1-3, with D maybe TRBD1 (6 bases). The CDR3 has 16 amino acids. V gave up 4 bases and J gave up 0 bases, with 13 bases separating them. The germline V gene has CDR1 SGHAT and CDR2 FQNNGV. CDR3 DNA sequence: TGTGCCAGCAGCTCTTCCGGGACAAGCTCTGGAAACACCATATATTTT. It is translated as CASSSSGTSSGNTIYF.

CDR3 sequence: CASSPGQGSNQPQHF. CDR3 DNA: TGTGCCAGCTCACCCGGACAGGGTAGCAATCAGCCCCAGCATTTT. This chain connects TRBV18 to TRBJ1-5; TRBD1 aligns across 8 bases. The V gene's germline CDR1 is KGHSH and CDR2 LQKENI. The V gene end was trimmed by 3 bases and the J gene end by 0 bases; junction bases not matched to a gene: 1. CDR3 length equals 15 residues.

V is TRBV5-1 and J is TRBJ2-2, with no clear D. This CDR3 comprises 12 residues. Germline-derived CDR1 and CDR2 are SGHRS and YFSETQ. The V end was cut by 2 bases, the J end by 6 bases, with 5 bases between. The CDR3 region has the DNA TGCGCCAGCAGCTTTTCCGCCGGGGAGCTGTTTTTT. It is translated as CASSFSAGELFF.

This clone was recorded a few times. For the CDR3, the DNA is TGTGCCAGTAGTCCAGGGGACAGGGTTCGAGGCTACACCTTC. Amino acids: CASSPGDRVRGYTF. The chain recombines TRBV19 with TRBJ1-2; TRBD1 aligns across 9 bases. Per germline, CDR1 LNHDA and CDR2 SQIVND (reference sequence). This CDR3 contains 14 residues. V lost 5 bases to trimming and J lost 8 bases; unmatched junction nucleotides: 9.

This clone was seen once. The genes are TRBV25-1 and TRBJ2-3; 9 nucleotides match TRBD1. J lost 1 base, V lost 1 base, and 6 bases had no gene match. The V gene's germline CDR1 is MGHDK and CDR2 SYGVNS. The CDR3 sequence is 17 residues long. The CDR3 here is CASSEWGTGQGTDTQYF. In DNA, the CDR3 is TGTGCCAGCAGTGAATGGGGGACAGGGCAAGGCACAGATACGCAGTATTTT.

The chain is built from TRBV7-6 and TRBJ2-5, with D unclear. V was shortened by 5 bases and J by 5 bases, with 18 bases between the two germline ends. Germline V gene sequence: CDR1 SGHVS, CDR2 FNYEAQ. The length of the CDR3 is 15 residues. CDR3 DNA: TGTGCCAGCAGCCCGGTGAACCACCGGCGGGAGACCCAGTACTTC. Translation gives CASSPVNHRRETQYF.

V usage is TRBV18 and J usage is TRBJ2-2; 8 bases fit TRBD1. Trimming took 4 bases from V and 4 from J; bases not matched to a gene: 8. Germline-derived CDR1 and CDR2 are KGHSH and LQKENI. This CDR3 region has 16 residues. The CDR3 nucleotides are TGTGCCAGCTCACTCCAGGGGGCGATGGGCACCGGGGAGCTGTTTTTT. Translation: CASSLQGAMGTGELFF.

In regard to this clone: The identical CDR3 is also encoded by other nucleotide sequences in the sample. The rearrangement uses TRBV19 and TRBJ2-7; TRBD1 agrees at 8 bases. The ends lost 6 bases at V and 0 bases at J; junction bases unmatched: 10. Germline V gene lookup returns CDR1 LNHDA and CDR2 SQIVND (reference sequence). The CDR3 runs to 16 residues. Here the CDR3 DNA reads TGTGCCAGTAGCCGCCAGGGACAGGTGTTCTCCTACGAGCAGTACTTC. Its translation: CASSRQGQVFSYEQYF.

The chain carries TRBV19 and TRBJ2-4; TRBD2 matches at 8 bases. The germline CDR1 and CDR2 sequences are LNHDA and SQIVND (reference sequence). The CDR3 consists of 14 residues. After removal of 5 bases from V and 8 bases from J, the junction contained 8 bases not matched to a gene. The CDR3 is CASSASTGGYIQYF. DNA for the CDR3: TGTGCCAGTAGTGCGTCCACGGGGGGGTACATTCAGTACTTC. Full variable domain (missing parts from reference TRBV19 and TRBJ2-4): DGGITQSPKYLFRKEGQNVTLSCEQNLNHDAMYWYRQDPGQGLRLIYYSQIVNDFQKGDIAEGYSVSREKKESFPLTVTSAQKNPTAFYLCASSASTGGYIQYFGAGTRLSVL.

This rearrangement joins TRBV7-2 to TRBJ2-5, with D perhaps TRBD1 (5 bases). CDR1 is SGHTA, CDR2 FQGNSA, per germline. The ends were cut back, 1 base at V and 7 bases at J, with 13 bases in the middle. This CDR3 is built from 14 residues. The CDR3 sequence is CASSLEQVSGTQYF. The CDR3 DNA reads TGTGCCAGCAGCTTAGAACAGGTATCTGGGACCCAGTACTTC. The variable domain in full, with the rest retrieved from reference TRBV7-2 and TRBJ2-5, is GAGVSQSPSNKVTEKGKDVELRCDPISGHTALYWYRQSLGQGLEFLIYFQGNSAPDKSGLPSDRFSAERTGGSVSTLTIQRTQQEDSAVYLCASSLEQVSGTQYFGPGTRLLVL.

A single count supports this clone. The chain couples TRBV19 to TRBJ2-1, with TRBD1 identical over 7 bases. The germline V gene has CDR1 LNHDA and CDR2 SQIVND (reference sequence). This CDR3 is 14 amino acids long. Trimming removed 3 bases from V and 5 bases from J; junction bases left unmatched: 4. DNA for the CDR3: TGTGCCAGTAGTATTTTGGACAGGCACAATGAGCAGTTCTTC. Its translation is CASSILDRHNEQFF.

The V and J genes are TRBV25-1 and TRBJ1-6; D unresolved. V lost 4 bases to trimming and J lost 3 bases, with 10 bases between them. Per the germline V gene, CDR1 is MGHDK and CDR2 is SYGVNS. The CDR3 is made up of 15 amino acids. In DNA, the CDR3 is TGTGCCAGCAGTGTGGCTTGGGGCTATAATTCACCCCTCCACTTT. Its protein product is CASSVAWGYNSPLHF.

Written as DNA, the CDR3 is TGCGCCAGCAGCCAAGATCTATTAGGGACCCGAGGAGGGCAGTACTTC. Amino acid sequence: CASSQDLLGTRGGQYF. This chain links TRBV4-1 with TRBJ2-7, with D perhaps TRBD1 or TRBD2 (5 bases each). Trimming took off 0 bases at V and 9 bases at J, with 21 bases between the two ends. The CDR3 extends over 16 amino acids. Looked up from germline, CDR1 is MGHRA and CDR2 is YSYEKL.

The gene calls are TRBV18 and TRBJ2-7; weak D call: TRBD1 (5 bases). The CDR3 totals 16 residues. V lost 1 base to trimming and J lost 3 bases, with 16 bases between them. Germline V CDR1 and CDR2: KGHSH, LQKENI. Written as DNA, the CDR3 is TGTGCCAGCTCACCACTTGTGCAGGGCTCGAGCTACGAGCAGTACTTC. Its translation: CASSPLVQGSSYEQYF.

This clone is a singleton in its sample. This sequence joins TRBV18 and TRBJ2-2, with D possibly called TRBD1 or TRBD2 (5 bases each). Trimming pared 1 base from V and 2 bases from J, leaving 8 bases between. The CDR3 is 15 residues long. The germline CDR1 and CDR2 sequences are KGHSH and LQKENI. The CDR3: CASSPHGGNTGELFF. The CDR3 region has the DNA TGTGCCAGCTCACCACATGGGGGAAACACCGGGGAGCTGTTTTTT.

The table lists this clone with a few counts. V is TRBV27 and J is TRBJ2-5; the match to TRBD1 covers 9 bases. The CDR3 extends over 13 amino acids. V dropped 5 bases and J dropped 5; count of bases not matched to a gene: 3. Germline-derived CDR1 and CDR2 are MNHEY and SMNVEV (reference sequence). The CDR3 is CASSRGQGETQYF. CDR3 nucleotides: TGTGCCAGCAGTCGGGGACAGGGCGAGACCCAGTACTTC.

The chain combines TRBV12-5 with TRBJ1-6; D gene uncertain. This CDR3 contains 20 residues. Germline CDR1 LGHNT, CDR2 FRNRAP. V lost 5 bases and J lost 1, with 24 bases in between. The CDR3 protein is CASGPPMAVNGLSYNSPLHF. The DNA of the CDR3 is TGTGCTAGTGGTCCCCCCATGGCAGTCAACGGTCTTTCCTATAATTCACCCCTCCACTTT.

The CDR3 sequence: CASRQTGGTGELFF. CDR3 DNA sequence: TGTGCCAGCAGGCAAACAGGGGGTACCGGGGAGCTGTTTTTT. The gene calls are TRBV9 and TRBJ2-2; TRBD1 aligns across 8 bases. Germline V gene lookup returns CDR1 SGDLS and CDR2 YYNGEE. The CDR3 has 14 amino acids. V gave up 5 bases and J gave up 5 bases; unmatched junction bases: 5.

The chain links TRBV29-1 to TRBJ1-1; 11 positions match TRBD1. V shed 5 bases and J 8 bases; nucleotides not matched to a gene: 4. Looked up from germline, CDR1 is SQVTM and CDR2 is ANQGSEA. This CDR3 is built from 12 residues. The CDR3 DNA sequence: TGCAGCGTTCGGACAGGGGGCGGAGAAGCTTTCTTT. It yields the protein CSVRTGGGEAFF. The full variable domain, in which reference TRBV29-1 and TRBJ1-1 provide the parts outside the CDR3, is SAVISQKPSRDICQRGTSLTIQCQVDSQVTMMFWYRQQPGQSLTLIATANQGSEATYESGFVIDKFPISRPNLTFSTLTVSNMSPEDSSIYLCSVRTGGGEAFFGQGTRLTVV.

The rearrangement joins TRBV5-4 to TRBJ2-3; TRBD1 matches at 7 bases. CDR3 size: 15 residues. With 0 bases clipped from V and 4 bases from J, the junction kept 5 bases outside the gene matches. Germline V gene data show CDR1 as SGHNT and CDR2 as YYREEE (reference sequence). CDR3 residues: CASSLGGQGADTQYF. As DNA, the CDR3 is TGTGCCAGCAGCTTGGGCGGGCAGGGGGCAGATACGCAGTATTTT. Drawing the rest from reference TRBV5-4 and TRBJ2-3, the complete variable domain is ETGVTQSPTHLIKTRGQQVTLRCSSQSGHNTVSWYQQALGQGPQFIFQYYREEENGRGNFPPRFSGLQFPNYSSELNVNALELDDSALYLCASSLGGQGADTQYFGPGTRLTVL.

The gene calls are TRBV7-9 and TRBJ1-2; 10 nucleotides agree with TRBD1. V shed 8 bases, J shed 5 bases, and the junction held 11 bases outside the gene matches. This CDR3 contains 15 residues. Germline assignment: CDR1 SEHNR and CDR2 FQNEAQ (reference sequence). CDR3 protein: CASRLGGTGDYGYTF. Here the CDR3 DNA reads TGTGCCAGCCGACTGGGAGGGACAGGGGATTATGGCTACACCTTC.

V gene TRBV18 combines with J gene TRBJ2-7; 7 bases agree with TRBD1. Germline CDR1 KGHSH, CDR2 LQKENI. The V gene end was trimmed by 6 bases and the J gene end by 1 base; junction bases not matched to a gene: 9. CDR3 length: 15 residues. The CDR3 DNA is TGTGCCAGCTCCCTAACGGGGACAGAATCCTACGAGCAGTACTTC. Translated: CASSLTGTESYEQYF.

The V gene is TRBV7-6, the J gene TRBJ1-1, with D unclear. The germline gives CDR1 SGHVS, CDR2 FNYEAQ. CDR3 length: 15 amino acids. V lost 1 base and J 5 bases, leaving 14 bases between the germline ends. In DNA, the CDR3 is TGTGCCAGCAGCTTAGTGGCGGAAGAAGGGACTGAAGCTTTCTTT. Its translation: CASSLVAEEGTEAFF. The full variable domain, in which reference TRBV7-6 and TRBJ1-1 provide the parts outside the CDR3, is GAGVSQSPRYKVTKRGQDVALRCDPISGHVSLYWYRQALGQGPEFLTYFNYEAQQDKSGLPNDRFSAERPEGSISTLTIQRTEQRDSAMYRCASSLVAEEGTEAFFGQGTRLTVV.

This clone was observed once. The chain links TRBV28 to TRBJ2-1, with D tentatively TRBD1 or TRBD2 (5 bases each). The V end was cut by 6 bases, the J end by 0 bases, with 15 bases between. The CDR3 is 16 residues long. Germline V gives CDR1 MDHEN, CDR2 SYDVKM. CDR3 DNA: TGTGCCAGCAGCTCAACAGGTGCGGGCTCCTACAATGAGCAGTTCTTC. This codes for CASSSTGAGSYNEQFF.

This sequence joins TRBV6-1 and TRBJ1-2; D remains ambiguous. CDR1 is MNHNS and CDR2 is SASEGT in the germline V gene. V lost 6 bases and J 7 bases, leaving 15 bases between the germline ends. The CDR3 has 13 residues. CDR3 nucleotide sequence: TGTGCCAGCAGGAGGGAGGGTGAAGGTGGCTACACCTTC. This sequence encodes CASRREGEGGYTF.

J is TRBJ2-7 and V is TRBV6-1; D uncertain. The V and J ends lost 6 bases and 0 bases respectively, with 15 bases between them. Germline CDR1 reads MNHNS; CDR2 reads SASEGT. The CDR3 length is 15 residues. The CDR3 sequence is CASRVSPGSSYEQYF. In DNA form, the CDR3 reads TGTGCCAGCAGAGTATCTCCCGGAAGCTCCTACGAGCAGTACTTC.

The V call is TRBV7-6, the J call TRBJ2-7; 9 bases are shared with TRBD2. The CDR3 covers 16 residues. Germline loops: CDR1 SGHVS, CDR2 FNYEAQ. V shed 2 bases, J shed 0 bases, and the junction held 5 bases outside the gene matches. The DNA of the CDR3 is TGTGCCAGCAGCTTATCTAGCGGGGCTTTCTCCTACGAGCAGTACTTC. Its protein is CASSLSSGAFSYEQYF.